Shown below are 29 T cell receptor beta chains from a single sample sequenced in a study of T cell responses to AZD1222 COVID-19 vaccine. TCRdb's table, derived via immunoSEQ multiplex PCR, lists solely in-frame clones and lacks some. Of 150,000 to 200,000 clones listed, less than 95% were seen once; the top ten hold around 6.3%. The sample consisted of peripheral blood, taken 28 days after the second AZD1222 dose. These receptors all stem from an adult who received the AZD1222 COVID-19 vaccine.

V gene TRBV5-1 combines with J gene TRBJ2-1; D possibly corresponds to TRBD1 (5 bases). V shed 0 bases and J shed 5 bases, with 9 bases lying between them. CDR3 length: 14 residues. Germline V gene data show CDR1 as SGHRS and CDR2 as YFSETQ. The CDR3 sequence: CASSLAAGNNEQFF. In nucleotides, the CDR3 is TGCGCCAGCAGCTTGGCCGCAGGGAACAATGAGCAGTTCTTC.

This chain links TRBV5-1 with TRBJ2-7, with unresolved D. CDR1 is SGHRS, CDR2 YFSETQ, per germline. CDR3 length equals 12 residues. The V end lost 1 base, the J end lost 6 bases, and 8 bases lay between the germline ends. The CDR3 here is CASSLRFGEQYF. DNA of the CDR3: TGCGCCAGCAGCTTGAGGTTCGGCGAGCAGTACTTC.

CDR3 protein: CASSYSTGTGNEQFF. CDR3 sequence (DNA): TGTGCCAGCAGTTACTCGACAGGGACGGGCAATGAGCAGTTCTTC. J is TRBJ2-1 and V is TRBV6-2 or TRBV6-3; 7 nucleotides agree with TRBD1. V lost 0 bases, J lost 6 bases, and 5 bases stayed unmatched. The germline V gene encodes CDR1 MNHEY and CDR2 SVGEGT. The CDR3 runs 15 residues.

The gene calls are TRBV2 and TRBJ1-1, with D tentatively TRBD1 (6 bases). Germline assignment: CDR1 SNHLY and CDR2 FYNNEI. V was cut by 7 bases and J by 0 bases, with 12 bases left in between. The CDR3 has 14 amino acids. The CDR3 DNA reads as TGTGCCAGCACAGGGGCAGGGATGAACACTGAAGCTTTCTTT. This gives the protein CASTGAGMNTEAFF.

The chain joins TRBV18 to TRBJ1-6; 7 positions agree with TRBD1. Germline lookup yields CDR1 KGHSH and CDR2 LQKENI. The CDR3 totals 16 residues. The junction had 10 bases not matched to a gene; V was cut back by 5 bases and J by 6 bases. The CDR3 loop reads CASSSRTGGANSPLHF. CDR3 coding DNA: TGTGCCAGCTCATCTCGGACAGGAGGGGCTAATTCACCCCTCCACTTT.

The rearrangement links TRBV3-1 (or the pseudogene TRBV3-2) to TRBJ2-5; D gene uncertain. Germline values: CDR1 LGHDT, CDR2 YNNKEL (reference sequence). V was shortened by 1 base and J by 5 bases, with 5 bases between the two germline ends. The CDR3 has 12 amino acids. DNA of the CDR3: TGTGCCAGCAGCCAAGTTTCGGAGACCCAGTACTTC. Translated: CASSQVSETQYF.

This clone came up once. The gene calls are TRBV6-5 and TRBJ2-1; 9 nucleotides agree with TRBD1. Trimming at V came to 7 bases and at J to 8 bases, leaving 12 bases not matched to a gene. The V gene's germline CDR1 is MNHEY and CDR2 SVGAGI. This CDR3 comprises 15 residues. CDR3 in DNA: TGTGCCAGCACGGGCGTTGGACAGGGGATGGATGAGCAGTTCTTC. Protein: CASTGVGQGMDEQFF.

The chain combines TRBV27 with TRBJ2-7, with 7 nucleotides matching TRBD2. The V gene end was trimmed by 6 bases and the J gene end by 0 bases; junction bases not matched to a gene: 2. CDR1 and CDR2 from the germline V gene are MNHEY and SMNVEV (reference sequence). This CDR3 spans 13 amino acids. In nucleotides, the CDR3 is TGTGCCAGCAGGCGGGGGATCTCCTACGAGCAGTACTTC. Its protein is CASRRGISYEQYF.

The J gene is TRBJ2-7, the V gene TRBV5-6, with D possibly being TRBD1 (6 bases). V was trimmed by 0 bases and J by 4 bases, leaving 11 bases between them. Germline loops: CDR1 SGHDT, CDR2 YYEEEE. The CDR3 sequence is 14 residues long. The CDR3 DNA sequence: TGTGCCAGCAGCTTGGGACAGGCTCCGTACGAGCAGTACTTC. Amino acids: CASSLGQAPYEQYF.

The chain is built from TRBV3-1 (or the pseudogene TRBV3-2) and TRBJ2-3; 11 positions match TRBD2. The CDR3 covers 15 residues. The V segment lost 7 bases and the J segment 1 base; nucleotides outside the gene matches: 4. From germline, CDR1 is LGHDT and CDR2 YNNKEL (reference sequence). CDR3 coding DNA: TGTGCCAGCAAACTTAGCGGGGGGGGCACAGATACGCAGTATTTT. Translated, it gives CASKLSGGGTDTQYF.

The V call is TRBV28, the J call TRBJ1-6; maybe TRBD1 (5 bases). The CDR3 extends over 15 amino acids. Germline V gene sequence: CDR1 MDHEN, CDR2 SYDVKM. V was pared by 6 bases and J by 7 bases, with 16 bases between. The CDR3 protein is CASSRPPGPNSPLHF. CDR3 DNA sequence: TGTGCCAGCAGCCGCCCCCCGGGGCCAAATTCACCCCTCCACTTT. The variable domain in full, completed from reference TRBV28 and TRBJ1-6, reads DVKVTQSSRYLVKRTGEKVFLECVQDMDHENMFWYRQDPGLGLRLIYFSYDVKMKEKGDIPEGYSVSREKKERFSLILESASTNQTSMYLCASSRPPGPNSPLHFGNGTRLTVT.

With respect to this clone: At one of its ends the junction is not consistent with the germline gene, which may arise from a read error. The rearrangement joins TRBV7-7 to TRBJ1-3, with D uncertain. Looked up from germline, CDR1 is SSHAT and CDR2 is FNYEAQ (reference sequence). The CDR3 loop spans 16 amino acids. The CDR3 DNA is TGTGCTAGCAGCTTACACGCGCCCCCCGAGGGAAACACCATATATTTT. Protein: CASSLHAPPEGNTIYF.

The table lists this clone with a count of one. The J gene is TRBJ1-5, the V gene TRBV18; no firm D call. This CDR3 comprises 15 residues. V lost 2 bases and J lost 5, with 13 bases in between. Germline CDR1 KGHSH, CDR2 LQKENI. This chain's CDR3 is CASSPGTARDQPQHF. The CDR3 nucleotides are TGTGCCAGCTCACCAGGAACGGCTAGGGATCAGCCCCAGCATTTT.

V and J are TRBV6-6 and TRBJ2-7, with a tentative D call TRBD1 (5 bases). Germline V gene sequence: CDR1 MNHNY, CDR2 SVGAGI (reference sequence). V lost 5 bases and J lost 0, with 11 bases in between. The CDR3 runs 14 residues. CDR3 sequence (DNA): TGTGCCAGCAGTAGTTCCGACAGCTCCTACGAGCAGTACTTC. Translated, it gives CASSSSDSSYEQYF.

The chain's CDR3 is CASSYATQGAYEQYF. The CDR3 DNA sequence: TGTGCCAGCAGTTACGCCACACAGGGGGCCTACGAGCAGTACTTC. The chain joins TRBV6-6 to TRBJ2-7; 8 bases line up with TRBD1. This CDR3 comprises 15 residues. The V gene's germline CDR1 is MNHNY and CDR2 SVGAGI (reference sequence). V lost 2 bases, J lost 2 bases, and 5 bases stayed unmatched.

V gene TRBV12-5 combines with J gene TRBJ1-6; possible D gene TRBD1, 5 bases. The CDR3 is 12 residues long. Deletions cut 7 bases from V and 10 bases from J, with 11 bases between. The germline gives CDR1 LGHNT, CDR2 FRNRAP. CDR3 nucleotides: TGTGCTAGTGTTGGGTGGGGGTCACCCCTCCACTTT. Amino acid sequence: CASVGWGSPLHF.

V and J are TRBV12-3 or TRBV12-4 and TRBJ1-3; D possibly corresponds to TRBD1 (6 bases). The length of the CDR3 is 12 residues. V was trimmed by 5 bases and J by 8 bases, leaving 10 bases between them. CDR3 in DNA: TGTGCCAGCAGTCGGGACACCCACACCATATATTTT. This gives the protein CASSRDTHTIYF.

This chain links TRBV2 with TRBJ1-1, with 9 nucleotides matching TRBD1. The J segment lost 4 bases and the V segment lost 6 bases, leaving 9 bases of the junction unmatched. The germline gives CDR1 SNHLY, CDR2 FYNNEI. This CDR3 region has 15 residues. CDR3 nucleotide sequence: TGTGCCAGCAGCGGGCCGGGACAGGGTGGCACTGAAGCTTTCTTT. Residues: CASSGPGQGGTEAFF.

J is TRBJ1-5 and V is TRBV4-1; D remains unclear. V was shortened by 5 bases and J by 1 base, with 18 bases between the two germline ends. Germline V CDR1 and CDR2: MGHRA, YSYEKL. The CDR3 extends over 17 amino acids. CDR3 DNA: TGCGCCAGCAGCATAAGGGCCGCCGAAGGGAGCAATCAGCCCCAGCATTTT. Its translation: CASSIRAAEGSNQPQHF.

This clone was picked up one time. The rearrangement uses TRBV3-1 (or the pseudogene TRBV3-2) and TRBJ2-3, with D possibly being TRBD1 (6 bases). The V gene's germline CDR1 is LGHDT and CDR2 YNNKEL (reference sequence). The CDR3 contains 15 residues. V shed 6 bases and J shed 7 bases, with 20 bases lying between them. This chain's CDR3 is CASRPGVPTDHTQYF. The DNA of the CDR3 is TGTGCCAGCAGGCCAGGGGTTCCCACAGATCATACGCAGTATTTT.

This chain connects TRBV5-4 to TRBJ2-7, with D unresolved. Deletions cut 3 bases from V and 3 bases from J, with 4 bases between. CDR3 length equals 11 residues. The germline V gene encodes CDR1 SGHNT and CDR2 YYREEE (reference sequence). DNA of the CDR3: TGTGCCAGCAGCTCCTTCTACGAGCAGTACTTC. The encoded protein is CASSSFYEQYF.

This clone was detected once. The gene calls are TRBV6-6 and TRBJ1-5; 7 positions agree with TRBD1. Germline V gene data show CDR1 as MNHNY and CDR2 as SVGAGI (reference sequence). The CDR3 has 15 residues. Trimming took 4 bases from V and 6 from J; bases not matched to a gene: 9. The CDR3 region has the DNA TGTGCCAGCAGTTCCGGCGCAGGGGGTTTTCAGCCCCAGCATTTT. It encodes CASSSGAGGFQPQHF.

This rearrangement joins TRBV28 to TRBJ1-1; 8 nucleotides line up with TRBD1. Germline values: CDR1 MDHEN, CDR2 SYDVKM. V shed 5 bases and J 5 bases; nucleotides not matched to a gene: 13. The CDR3 loop spans 16 amino acids. CDR3 sequence: CASSPPSRTGTTEAFF. DNA of the CDR3: TGTGCCAGCAGTCCCCCTAGTAGGACAGGGACGACTGAAGCTTTCTTT.

This clone was detected only once. This rearrangement joins TRBV12-3 or TRBV12-4 to TRBJ1-1; D not resolved. The CDR3 runs to 11 residues. The V end lost 7 bases, the J end lost 4 bases, and 7 bases lay between the germline ends. DNA of the CDR3: TGTGCCAGCATGAGGGTCACTGAAGCTTTCTTT. Protein sequence: CASMRVTEAFF.

The chain couples TRBV19 to TRBJ1-2; weak D call: TRBD1 (5 bases). With 1 base removed from V and 1 base from J, the gap between germline ends came to 10 bases. In germline, CDR1 is LNHDA, CDR2 SQIVND (reference sequence). The CDR3 totals 15 residues. The CDR3 DNA reads TGTGCCAGTAGTATAGGGGGCAACATTAACTATGGCTACACCTTC. It is translated as CASSIGGNINYGYTF.

The chain links TRBV5-6 to TRBJ2-3; D gene ambiguous. Germline V CDR1 and CDR2: SGHDT, YYEEEE. V gave up 1 base and J gave up 5 bases, with 2 bases separating them. The length of the CDR3 is 11 residues. CDR3 amino acids: CASSLRDTQYF. DNA of the CDR3: TGTGCCAGCAGCTTGAGAGATACGCAGTATTTT.

The J gene is TRBJ2-7, the V gene TRBV4-3; no clear D gene. This CDR3 is built from 14 residues. The V and J ends lost 4 bases and 2 bases respectively, with 12 bases between them. Germline lookup yields CDR1 LGHNA and CDR2 YSLEER. CDR3 region: CASSPHTVAYEQYF. CDR3 nucleotide sequence: TGCGCCAGCAGCCCACATACAGTCGCCTACGAGCAGTACTTC.

The chain joins TRBV2 to TRBJ2-2; D might be TRBD1 (5 bases). CDR1 SNHLY and CDR2 FYNNEI come from the germline V gene. V was pared by 8 bases and J by 1 base, with 11 bases between. CDR3 length: 14 amino acids. DNA of the CDR3: TGTGCCAGCGGCAGGGCGGAGAACACCGGGGAGCTGTTTTTT. Its protein is CASGRAENTGELFF.

The rearrangement joins TRBV2 to TRBJ2-4; 9 bases line up with TRBD2. V lost 3 bases to trimming and J lost 8 bases; unmatched junction nucleotides: 5. The CDR3 has 14 residues. CDR1 is SNHLY and CDR2 is FYNNEI in the germline V gene. The DNA for the CDR3 is TGTGCCAGCAGTGAGGGAGCGGGGGGACACATTCAGTACTTC. Amino acid sequence: CASSEGAGGHIQYF.